The 15 T cell receptor beta chains listed next were all sequenced from one sample in a study of regulatory T cells in long-lasting Graves disease. Researchers made TCR beta libraries by using iRepertoire HTBI primers and running Arm-PCR on CDR3 regions. One entry per CDR3 protein, called by TCRdb with MiXCR from the multiplex PCR reads. The data hold around 500,000 distinct CDR3 sequences, with roughly 20% observed a single time. The sample's time point: persistent/refractory GD, antithyroid drugs over 5 years with positive TRAb. PBMCs were the source of the RNA used for TCR sequencing. This specimen consisted of peripheral blood mononuclear cells (PBMCs), obtained when the disease was refractory, from a patient treated with antithyroid drugs. These receptors were collected from a female donor with Graves disease.

This clonotype turned up a few times. This rearrangement joins TRBV4-1 to TRBJ2-7; D is unresolved. CDR1 and CDR2 from the germline V gene are MGHRA and YSYEKL. The V end was cut by 2 bases, the J end by 0 bases, with 5 bases between. The CDR3 contains 13 residues. DNA for the CDR3: TGCGCCAGCAGCCAACTAGTCTCCTACGAGCAGTACTTC. Its protein is CASSQLVSYEQYF.

This clonotype was observed at least ten times. The chain uses TRBV2 and TRBJ1-3, with D uncertain. Trimming stripped 6 bases from V and 7 bases from J, with 13 bases between. The CDR3 covers 13 residues. CDR1 and CDR2 from the germline V gene are SNHLY and FYNNEI. CDR3 DNA: TGTGCCAGCAGGCGGGAGTTCTCGAACACCATATATTTT. It translates to CASRREFSNTIYF.

This clonotype was counted only a few times. This chain joins TRBV7-6 and TRBJ2-2; a weak D match, TRBD1 (6 bases). The V end lost 4 bases, the J end lost 5 bases, and 14 bases lay between the germline ends. Per the germline V gene, CDR1 is SGHVS and CDR2 is FNYEAQ. The CDR3 consists of 15 residues. The CDR3 DNA reads TGTGCCAGCAGCTCGAGGGGAAGGGGGACCGGGGAGCTGTTTTTT. This translates into CASSSRGRGTGELFF. The complete variable domain, with remaining parts taken from reference TRBV7-6 and TRBJ2-2, reads GAGVSQSPRYKVTKRGQDVALRCDPISGHVSLYWYRQALGQGPEFLTYFNYEAQQDKSGLPNDRFSAERPEGSISTLTIQRTEQRDSAMYRCASSSRGRGTGELFFGEGSRLTVL.

The V and J genes are TRBV14 and TRBJ1-2, with D unclear. This CDR3 region has 16 residues. Germline V gene sequence: CDR1 SGHDN, CDR2 FVKESK. Trimming pared 1 base from V and 9 bases from J, leaving 21 bases between. CDR3 amino acids: CASSQVEVPRHQSYTF. The CDR3, as DNA: TGTGCCAGCAGCCAAGTGGAGGTCCCCCGACATCAAAGCTACACCTTC.

The chain combines TRBV7-9 with TRBJ1-2; TRBD1 matches 7 bases. The CDR3 runs to 14 residues. Germline V gene data show CDR1 as SEHNR and CDR2 as FQNEAQ (reference sequence). J was trimmed by 4 bases and V by 2 bases; bases with no gene match: 4. The CDR3 loop is CASSLQGVSYGYTF. The DNA for the CDR3 is TGTGCCAGCAGCTTACAGGGGGTGAGCTATGGCTACACCTTC.

This clonotype was recorded many times. V usage is TRBV7-9 and J usage is TRBJ1-3; D unclear. Germline assignment: CDR1 SEHNR and CDR2 FQNEAQ (reference sequence). The CDR3 length is 11 residues. V was shortened by 10 bases and J by 2 bases, with 6 bases between the two germline ends. CDR3 region: CAIKPGNTIYF. The CDR3 nucleotides are TGTGCCATCAAACCTGGAAACACCATATATTTT.

In this sample, this clonotype turned up many times. The chain couples TRBV7-9 to TRBJ2-7; 8 bases agree with TRBD2. Per the germline V gene, CDR1 is SEHNR and CDR2 is FQNEAQ (reference sequence). Trimming at V came to 6 bases and at J to 0 bases, leaving 7 bases not matched to a gene. The CDR3 runs 15 residues. CDR3 DNA: TGTGCCAGCAGTACAAGCGGGAGCAGCTCCTACGAGCAGTACTTC. Translated: CASSTSGSSSYEQYF.

A note on this clonotype: A read error may produce the germline difference seen at one junction end. This chain joins TRBV27 and TRBJ2-1, with a possible D match to TRBD2 (5 bases). Germline-derived CDR1 and CDR2 are MNHEY and SMNVEV (reference sequence). The CDR3 is 16 amino acids. The CDR3 loop is CASSPNGGLWINEQFF. In DNA form, the CDR3 reads TGCGCCAGCAGCCCGAACGGAGGCCTATGGATCAATGAGCAGTTCTTC.

The sample holds a few counts of this clonotype. V usage is TRBV7-9 and J usage is TRBJ2-5; 10 bases fit TRBD1. Looked up from germline, CDR1 is SEHNR and CDR2 is FQNEAQ (reference sequence). J was trimmed by 5 bases and V by 10 bases; bases with no gene match: 7. This CDR3 spans 13 amino acids. This CDR3 reads CATWGTGEETQYF. DNA for the CDR3: TGTGCCACCTGGGGGACAGGGGAGGAGACCCAGTACTTC.

Many counts were recorded for this clonotype. This chain links TRBV6-5 with TRBJ1-2; D not certain. CDR3 length equals 12 residues. Germline V gives CDR1 MNHEY, CDR2 SVGAGI. Trimming shortened V by 2 bases and J by 8 bases, and 9 bases separated the two germline ends. CDR3 DNA sequence: TGTGCCAGCAGTTACACATCCATGGGCTACACCTTC. This gives the protein CASSYTSMGYTF.

The rearrangement links TRBV18 to TRBJ2-4, with unresolved D. With 1 base removed from V and 0 bases from J, the gap between germline ends came to 10 bases. Germline CDR1 KGHSH, CDR2 LQKENI. This CDR3 has 16 residues. DNA of the CDR3: TGTGCCAGCTCACCACTGGTAGCAATAGCCAAAAACATTCAGTACTTC. Amino acids: CASSPLVAIAKNIQYF.

This clonotype was picked up many times. This chain joins TRBV20-1 and TRBJ1-4; weak D call: TRBD1 (6 bases). Trimming shortened V by 0 bases and J by 5 bases, and 13 bases separated the two germline ends. The CDR3 is made up of 15 amino acids. Per the germline V gene, CDR1 is DFQATT and CDR2 is SNEGSKA (reference sequence). The CDR3 spells CSAREIGRGNEKLFF. Here the CDR3 DNA reads TGCAGTGCTAGAGAAATAGGCAGGGGCAATGAAAAACTGTTTTTT.

This clonotype has ten or more counts. CDR3 amino acids: CASSPRGTSGSSTYEQYF. The CDR3 DNA follows: TGTGCCAGCAGCCCCCGAGGGACTAGCGGGAGTAGTACCTACGAGCAGTACTTC. The chain is built from TRBV7-8 and TRBJ2-7, with 14 bases matching TRBD2. V lost 5 bases to trimming and J lost 2 bases; unmatched junction nucleotides: 11. The CDR3 runs 18 residues. CDR1 is SGHVS, CDR2 FQNEAQ, per germline.

This clonotype turned up a few times. The junction shows a germline mismatch at one end, possibly a read error. The chain recombines TRBV2 with TRBJ2-3, with 10 bases identical to TRBD1. Germline CDR1 SNHLY, CDR2 FYNNEI. The CDR3 loop spans 15 amino acids. This chain's CDR3 is CTSSDRGRRSDTQYF. CDR3 DNA: TGTACCAGCAGTGACAGGGGGCGCAGGTCAGATACGCAGTATTTT.

The V call is TRBV9, the J call TRBJ2-7, with D possibly being TRBD1 or TRBD2 (5 bases each). CDR1 is SGDLS and CDR2 is YYNGEE in the germline V gene. The V and J ends lost 3 bases and 4 bases respectively, with 14 bases between them. This CDR3 is built from 14 residues. The CDR3 is CASSARDEWYEQYF. As DNA, the CDR3 is TGTGCCAGCAGCGCCCGGGACGAGTGGTACGAGCAGTACTTC.